This passage covers 29 T cell receptor beta chains from one sample sequenced in a study of CD8+ T cells in alopecia areata. RNA extraction was followed by reverse transcription into cDNA, which acted as the sequencing template. Here immunoSEQ multiplex PCR was the method, and the copy in TCRdb shows in-frame clones only, minus some. The sample consists of over 50,000 clones, around 49% of them appearing once. Sequencing used CD8+ T cells sorted from blood, obtained at week 0. These receptors originate from a human donor with alopecia areata.

The chain recombines TRBV29-1 with TRBJ1-2; D uncertain. CDR1 SQVTM and CDR2 ANQGSEA come from the germline V gene. The CDR3 is 11 residues long. Deletions cut 3 bases from V and 1 base from J, with 3 bases between. This chain's CDR3 is CSVDGNYGYTF. CDR3 nucleotides: TGCAGCGTTGACGGTAACTATGGCTACACCTTC.

This clone was counted between two and nine times. The chain recombines TRBV11-2 with TRBJ1-2, with TRBD1 identical over 9 bases. V trimming: 4 bases; J trimming: 8 bases; junction bases outside the gene matches: 11. Germline V gene sequence: CDR1 SGHAT, CDR2 FQNNGV. The CDR3 is 15 residues long. The chain's CDR3 is CASSSPGQGLGGYTF. The CDR3 DNA is TGTGCCAGCAGCTCCCCGGGACAGGGATTAGGCGGCTACACCTTC.

V and J are TRBV30 and TRBJ2-1, with TRBD2 as a possible D gene (6 bases). V lost 0 bases and J lost 8, with 11 bases in between. The CDR3 covers 13 residues. CDR1 is GTSNPN, CDR2 SVGIG, per germline (reference sequence). DNA of the CDR3: TGTGCCTGGAGTGTGACTAGTGGGTATGAGCAGTTCTTC. Translation gives CAWSVTSGYEQFF.

V and J are TRBV29-1 and TRBJ2-1, with D perhaps matching TRBD2 (7 bases). The CDR3 has 18 residues. V was clipped by 7 bases and J by 4 bases, with 29 bases between them. The V gene's germline CDR1 is SQVTM and CDR2 ANQGSEA. The CDR3 DNA follows: TGCAGCGCCTTGGGGGCGGCTAGCGGTCCACCTGATTACAATGAGCAGTTCTTC. Its protein is CSALGAASGPPDYNEQFF.

The chain joins TRBV7-9 to TRBJ2-5, with 7 bases fitting TRBD2. This CDR3 is 15 amino acids long. V was clipped by 2 bases and J by 2 bases; unmatched bases: 5. Germline V lookup: CDR1 SEHNR, CDR2 FQNEAQ (reference sequence). The CDR3, as DNA: TGTGCCAGCAGCTTATTTACTAGCGCTCAAGAGACCCAGTACTTC. Protein product: CASSLFTSAQETQYF.

The rearrangement links TRBV5-1 to TRBJ2-5; 7 nucleotides match TRBD2. The trim removed 6 bases at V and 3 bases at J, leaving 5 bases unmatched. Germline-derived CDR1 and CDR2 are SGHRS and YFSETQ. This CDR3 is 13 amino acids long. The CDR3 nucleotides are TGCGCCAGCAACGAGGGAGGGGAAGAGACCCAGTACTTC. It codes for CASNEGGEETQYF.

This clone appeared a few times. The chain couples TRBV7-2 to TRBJ2-2; D ambiguous. This CDR3 is 11 amino acids long. V lost 5 bases, J lost 9 bases, and 7 bases lay in between. Germline-derived CDR1 and CDR2 are SGHTA and FQGNSA. In nucleotides, the CDR3 is TGTGCCAGCAGCCCCCCTCGGGAGCTGTTTTTT. Amino acid sequence: CASSPPRELFF. Full variable domain (outside the CDR3, taken from reference TRBV7-2 and TRBJ2-2): GAGVSQSPSNKVTEKGKDVELRCDPISGHTALYWYRQSLGQGLEFLIYFQGNSAPDKSGLPSDRFSAERTGGSVSTLTIQRTQQEDSAVYLCASSPPRELFFGEGSRLTVL.

This chain uses TRBV5-6 with TRBJ2-7; the D call may be TRBD1 or TRBD2 (5 bases each). Germline-derived CDR1 and CDR2 are SGHDT and YYEEEE. The CDR3 length is 14 residues. The V and J ends lost 0 bases and 5 bases respectively, with 12 bases between them. CDR3 sequence reads: CASSLALQGDEQYF. In DNA form, the CDR3 reads TGTGCCAGCAGCTTGGCGCTTCAGGGAGACGAGCAGTACTTC.

The J gene is TRBJ2-3, the V gene TRBV30; D is unclear. Per germline, CDR1 GTSNPN and CDR2 SVGIG (reference sequence). V gave up 5 bases and J gave up 0 bases, with 12 bases separating them. CDR3 length: 14 residues. CDR3 in DNA: TGTGCCTGGGGCCCCGCTACTAGCACAGATACGCAGTATTTT. It yields the protein CAWGPATSTDTQYF.

The rearrangement joins TRBV11-2 to TRBJ2-4; D call uncertain. The J call is doubtful: the DNA matches TRBJ2-7 better. The V gene's germline CDR1 is SGHAT and CDR2 FQNNGV. The CDR3 is made up of 13 amino acids. The CDR3 sequence: CASSLATIYEQYF. The DNA for the CDR3 is TGTGCCAGCAGCTTAGCAACAATCTACGAGCAGTACTTC.

This clone appeared a few times. V gene TRBV29-1 combines with J gene TRBJ2-7, with 9 bases fitting TRBD2. CDR3 length equals 13 residues. Trimming took 6 bases from V and 2 from J; bases not matched to a gene: 5. Germline loops: CDR1 SQVTM, CDR2 ANQGSEA. The CDR3 bases are TGCAGCGTAGTAGCGGGAGTAACCTACGAGCAGTACTTC. Translation: CSVVAGVTYEQYF.

This clone occurred a few times. The rearrangement links TRBV25-1 to TRBJ2-1; the D gene could be TRBD1 or TRBD2 (5 bases each). CDR1 and CDR2 (germline): MGHDK, SYGVNS. CDR3 length: 15 amino acids. V was shortened by 4 bases and J by 5 bases, with 15 bases between the two germline ends. The CDR3 here is CASSVEGSFDNEQFF. CDR3 in DNA: TGTGCCAGCAGTGTTGAGGGGTCTTTTGACAATGAGCAGTTCTTC.

V and J are TRBV9 and TRBJ2-7, with D possibly called TRBD1 or TRBD2 (6 bases each). Trimming took off 4 bases at V and 6 bases at J, with 11 bases between the two ends. This CDR3 has 12 residues. Germline CDR1 reads SGDLS; CDR2 reads YYNGEE. CDR3 amino acids: CASSPEGGEQYF. As DNA, the CDR3 is TGTGCCAGCAGCCCTGAGGGGGGCGAGCAGTACTTC.

The J gene is TRBJ2-5, the V gene TRBV27; 13 bases line up with TRBD2. The CDR3 has 15 amino acids. The germline V gene has CDR1 MNHEY and CDR2 SMNVEV (reference sequence). V was pared by 5 bases and J by 5 bases, with 5 bases of the junction left unmatched. As DNA, the CDR3 is TGTGCCAGCAGTCCGGGGACTAGCGGGACGGAGACCCAGTACTTC. Translating gives CASSPGTSGTETQYF.

The V and J genes are TRBV7-9 and TRBJ2-5; no reliable D call. Germline CDR1 and CDR2: SEHNR and FQNEAQ (reference sequence). The V and J ends lost 1 base and 4 bases respectively, with 10 bases between them. The CDR3 has 14 amino acids. The CDR3 loop is CASSLGIAGETQYF. The CDR3 DNA follows: TGTGCCAGCAGCTTAGGAATAGCCGGAGAGACCCAGTACTTC.

The genes are TRBV5-6 and TRBJ2-2; no reliable D call. Trimming pared 2 bases from V and 6 bases from J, leaving 14 bases between. Germline CDR1 reads SGHDT; CDR2 reads YYEEEE. The CDR3 loop spans 15 amino acids. CDR3 region: CASSFKRLSAGELFF. The CDR3 nucleotides read TGTGCCAGCAGCTTCAAGCGTCTCTCCGCCGGGGAGCTGTTTTTT.

The rearrangement uses TRBV7-6 and TRBJ1-5; D is unresolved. Per germline, CDR1 SGHVS and CDR2 FNYEAQ. Deletions cut 5 bases from V and 4 bases from J, with 6 bases between. CDR3 size: 12 residues. CDR3 in amino acids: CASSGINQPQHF. The CDR3, as DNA: TGTGCCAGCAGCGGTATTAATCAGCCCCAGCATTTT.

This clone was counted a few times. The chain is built from TRBV7-2 and TRBJ2-7; TRBD2 matches 11 bases. The germline gives CDR1 SGHTA, CDR2 FQGNSA. V lost 1 base to trimming and J lost 5 bases; unmatched junction nucleotides: 7. The CDR3 runs to 16 residues. The CDR3 nucleotides read TGTGCCAGCAGCTTAGGGGGGCCTAGCGGGAGGAACGAGCAGTACTTC. Translated, it gives CASSLGGPSGRNEQYF.

The chain carries TRBV29-1 and TRBJ2-7; D possibly matches TRBD1 or TRBD2 (5 bases each). Germline values: CDR1 SQVTM, CDR2 ANQGSEA. Trimming stripped 4 bases from V and 4 bases from J, with 14 bases between. The CDR3 is made up of 13 amino acids. CDR3 amino acids: CSVVFSGAYEQYF. The DNA of the CDR3 is TGCAGCGTTGTCTTCTCCGGGGCTTACGAGCAGTACTTC.

This chain links TRBV30 with TRBJ1-1; no definite D call. The CDR3 sequence is 12 residues long. Trimming stripped 2 bases from V and 1 base from J, with 5 bases between. Germline V gene data show CDR1 as GTSNPN and CDR2 as SVGIG (reference sequence). The CDR3 region is CAWSRANTEAFF. As DNA, the CDR3 is TGTGCCTGGAGTCGTGCGAACACTGAAGCTTTCTTT.

The chain is built from TRBV6-5 and TRBJ1-5; D may be TRBD1 (6 bases). Trimming stripped 5 bases from V and 7 bases from J, with 12 bases between. Germline CDR1 reads MNHEY; CDR2 reads SVGAGI. This CDR3 comprises 13 residues. CDR3 DNA: TGTGCCAGCAGTCACAGGGCTGAACAGCCCCAGCATTTT. It codes for CASSHRAEQPQHF.

In this sample, this clone turned up a few times. This chain uses TRBV29-1 with TRBJ2-1; D remains ambiguous. The CDR3 is 11 residues long. The germline gives CDR1 SQVTM, CDR2 ANQGSEA. V was cut by 4 bases and J by 8 bases, with 9 bases left in between. The CDR3 reads CSVAANYEQFF. In nucleotides, the CDR3 is TGCAGCGTTGCCGCGAACTATGAGCAGTTCTTC.

The chain combines TRBV5-4 with TRBJ1-4; D is unclear. The germline V gene has CDR1 SGHNT and CDR2 YYREEE (reference sequence). V lost 4 bases and J 6 bases, leaving 13 bases between the germline ends. The CDR3 spans 14 residues. CDR3 DNA sequence: TGTGCCAGCAGCACTGATGCGCGGGATGAAAAACTGTTTTTT. Translating gives CASSTDARDEKLFF.

This clone was detected only a few times. The chain has TRBV29-1 and TRBJ2-5, with D possibly called TRBD1 or TRBD2 (6 bases each). The J call could be wrong; TRBJ2-7 is a better fit for the DNA end. Per germline, CDR1 SQVTM and CDR2 ANQGSEA. The CDR3 has 13 residues. The CDR3 DNA follows: TGCAGCGTGACTAGGACAGTCCAGGACGAGCAGTACTTC. This gives the protein CSVTRTVQDEQYF.

The chain has TRBV5-8 and TRBJ2-1, with 9 bases aligning to TRBD1. V lost 4 bases, J lost 4 bases, and 9 bases stayed unmatched. Per the germline V gene, CDR1 is SGHTS and CDR2 is YDEGEE. The CDR3 is 16 residues long. CDR3 in DNA: TGTGCCAGCAGCGTGCCCGGGACAGGGAAGTACAATGAGCAGTTCTTC. Amino acids: CASSVPGTGKYNEQFF.

The V and J genes are TRBV9 and TRBJ2-2, with D possibly TRBD2 on 5 matching bases. V gave up 3 bases and J gave up 2 bases, with 17 bases separating them. Germline V gene lookup returns CDR1 SGDLS and CDR2 YYNGEE. The length of the CDR3 is 17 residues. This CDR3 reads CASSGETRTRNTGELFF. DNA of the CDR3: TGTGCCAGCAGCGGAGAAACTAGGACGCGAAACACCGGGGAGCTGTTTTTT.

The V gene is TRBV5-6, the J gene TRBJ2-1; the match to TRBD1 covers 9 bases. Germline V CDR1 and CDR2: SGHDT, YYEEEE. V shed 2 bases, J shed 7 bases, and the junction held 4 bases outside the gene matches. The CDR3 loop spans 14 amino acids. This chain's CDR3 is CASSFGTGRNEQFF. CDR3 nucleotides: TGTGCCAGCAGCTTCGGGACAGGGAGGAATGAGCAGTTCTTC.

This clone was recorded at least ten times. The rearrangement links TRBV4-1 to TRBJ1-5; 9 nucleotides agree with TRBD1. This CDR3 contains 16 residues. The junction had 12 bases not matched to a gene; V was cut back by 5 bases and J by 7 bases. In germline, CDR1 is MGHRA, CDR2 YSYEKL. CDR3 DNA sequence: TGCGCCAGCAGCGAACCCGGGACAGGGCTTAAACAGCCCCAGCATTTT. Protein: CASSEPGTGLKQPQHF.

CDR3 region: CASSIPGRGPDTQYF. In DNA, the CDR3 is TGTGCCAGTAGTATTCCAGGCCGAGGCCCAGATACGCAGTATTTT. The V gene is TRBV19, the J gene TRBJ2-3; no definite D call. Germline loops: CDR1 LNHDA, CDR2 SQIVND (reference sequence). The CDR3 runs 15 residues. Trimming removed 3 bases from V and 4 bases from J, with 14 bases in between.